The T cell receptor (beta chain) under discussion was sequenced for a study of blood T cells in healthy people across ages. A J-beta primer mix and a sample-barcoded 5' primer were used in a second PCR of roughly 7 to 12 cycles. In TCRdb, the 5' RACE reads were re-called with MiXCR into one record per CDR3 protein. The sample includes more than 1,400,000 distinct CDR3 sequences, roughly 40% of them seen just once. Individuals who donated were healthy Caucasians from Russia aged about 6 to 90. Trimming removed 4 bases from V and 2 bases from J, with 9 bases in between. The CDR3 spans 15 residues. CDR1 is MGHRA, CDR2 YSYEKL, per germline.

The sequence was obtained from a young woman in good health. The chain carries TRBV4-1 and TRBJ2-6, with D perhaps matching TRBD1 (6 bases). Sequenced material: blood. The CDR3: CASSLGQPGANVLTF. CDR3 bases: TGCGCCAGCAGCCTCGGACAGCCTGGGGCCAACGTCCTGACTTTC.